This TCR beta chain was identified during a study of blood T cell repertoires in COVID-19. Here immunoSEQ multiplex PCR was the method, and the copy in TCRdb shows in-frame clones only, minus some. The sample lists 100,000 to 150,000 clones, about four fifths occurring once. CDR3 length: 13 amino acids. V was cut by 4 bases and J by 3 bases, with 13 bases left in between. The V gene's germline CDR1 is SQVTM and CDR2 ANQGSEA. The origin of this receptor is a man aged 55 to 70 with acute or convalescent COVID-19. The chain combines TRBV29-1 with TRBJ2-7; maybe TRBD1 (6 bases). The sample consisted of peripheral blood. The CDR3 protein is CSVGDKFNYEQYF. The CDR3 nucleotides read TGCAGCGTTGGGGACAAGTTCAACTACGAGCAGTACTTC.